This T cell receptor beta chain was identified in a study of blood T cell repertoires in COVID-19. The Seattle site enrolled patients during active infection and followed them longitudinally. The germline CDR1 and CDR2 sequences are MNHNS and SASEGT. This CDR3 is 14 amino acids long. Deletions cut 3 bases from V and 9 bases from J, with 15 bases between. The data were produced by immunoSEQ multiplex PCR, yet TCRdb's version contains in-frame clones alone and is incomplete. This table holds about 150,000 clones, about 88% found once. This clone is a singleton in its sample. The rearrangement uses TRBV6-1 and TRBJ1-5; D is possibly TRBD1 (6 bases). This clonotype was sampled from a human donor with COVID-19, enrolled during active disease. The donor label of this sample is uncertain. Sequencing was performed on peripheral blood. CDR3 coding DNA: TGTGCCAGCAGTGAGGCAGGGGTCAGGAGGCCCCAGCATTTT. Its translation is CASSEAGVRRPQHF.